Each of the 30 T cell receptor beta chains below was sequenced from the same sample in a study of tumor-infiltrating lymphocytes in primary liver carcinoma. Out of unsorted whole blood came the blood RNA, and germline DNA was extracted as well. The researchers produced TCR beta cDNA from around 500 ng total RNA with a constant-region primer. Researchers made the TCR beta libraries by running three nested multiplex PCR rounds with slightly modified ARM-PCR. TRBV1-TRBV30 forward and Cbeta reverse primers drove the first two roughly 10-cycle rounds. TCRdb used MiXCR to reprocess the multiplex PCR reads, holding one entry per CDR3 protein. The sample yields about 330,000 distinct CDR3 sequences, around 60% seen once. The specimen was peripheral blood. Every receptor here comes from a man in his forties or fifties with primary liver carcinoma and hepatitis B virus infection.

Remarks on this clonotype: Just one base apart from a much larger clone, this may be a read error. This sequence joins TRBV4-1 and TRBJ1-6, with unresolved D. Germline CDR1 and CDR2: MGHRA and YSYEKL. The CDR3 consists of 13 residues. As DNA, the CDR3 is TGCACCAGCAGCCGAGCCGAGAATTCACCCCTCCACTTT. Protein sequence: CTSSRAENSPLHF.

With respect to this clonotype: This may arise from a read error, as a much more abundant clone is one base away. The rearrangement uses TRBV6-5 and TRBJ2-3; D is unresolved. The germline gives CDR1 MNHEY, CDR2 SVGAGI. This CDR3 comprises 13 residues. CDR3 sequence (DNA): TGTGGCAGCAGTTTCGATCTAGGGGATACGCAGTATTTT. Protein sequence: CGSSFDLGDTQYF.

Details on this clonotype: The junction differs from germline at one of its ends, possibly a read error. The CDR3 DNA is TGTGCCAGCATCCAATCGACTAGCGGGAGATGGTGGGCCGAGCAGTACTTC. As protein: CASIQSTSGRWWAEQYF. The chain links TRBV14 to TRBJ2-7; 12 bases map to TRBD2. The CDR3 totals 17 residues. The germline gives CDR1 SGHDN, CDR2 FVKESK. The variable domain in full, with the rest retrieved from reference TRBV14 and TRBJ2-7, is EAGVTQFPSHSVIEKGQTVTLRCDPISGHDNLYWYRRVMGKEIKFLLHFVKESKQDESGMPNNRFLAERTGGTYSTLKVQPAELEDSGVYFCASIQSTSGRWWAEQYFGPGTRLTVT.

This clonotype occurred once. A read error may be the cause here, since a much bigger clone is one base away. This rearrangement joins TRBV6-2 or TRBV6-3 to TRBJ2-7; no clear D gene. CDR1 MNHEY and CDR2 SVGEGT come from the germline V gene. This CDR3 is built from 13 residues. The CDR3 bases are TGTGCCAGTAACGACGGAAGCTCCTACGAGCATTACTTC. Translated: CASNDGSSYEHYF.

This clonotype was counted a few times. J is TRBJ2-7 and V is TRBV4-3; 9 bases align to TRBD2. The J segment lost 2 bases and the V segment lost 3 bases, leaving 2 bases of the junction unmatched. CDR1 and CDR2 (germline): LGHNA, YSLEER. The CDR3 is made up of 14 amino acids. The CDR3 DNA sequence: TGCGCCAGCAGCCAGGGACTAGCCACCTACGAGCAGTACTTC. Protein: CASSQGLATYEQYF.

Of note for this clonotype: The junction departs from germline at one end; a sequencing error may be responsible. This sequence joins TRBV11-2 and TRBJ1-4; 8 bases line up with TRBD1. The germline V gene encodes CDR1 SGHAT and CDR2 FQNNGV. CDR3 length: 14 amino acids. The CDR3 here is CASSLGQGDEKLSF. The CDR3 DNA reads TGTGCCAGCAGCCTAGGACAGGGAGATGAAAAACTGTCTTTT. Supplemented by reference TRBV11-2 and TRBJ1-4, the full variable domain reads EAGVAQSPRYKIIEKRQSVAFWCNPISGHATLYWYQQILGQGPKLLIQFQNNGVVDDSQLPKDRFSAERLKGVDSTLKIQPAKLEDSAVYLCASSLGQGDEKLSFGSGTQLSVL.

Turning to this clonotype: The missing conserved phenylalanine or tryptophan at the end of this CDR3 makes a read error likely. It is unclear where the CDR3 begins or ends on the DNA, so no DNA is shown, and the CDR3 is as TCRdb lists it. The chain links TRBV5-4 to TRBJ2-7; TRBD1, the table's D call, was not compared with the DNA. The CDR3 totals 15 residues, both ends included. Per the germline V gene, CDR1 is SGHNT and CDR2 is YYREEE (reference sequence). The CDR3 here is CASSLTGVLVGEQYI.

Comment on this clonotype: A read error may be the cause here, since a much bigger clone is one base away. The rearrangement links TRBV4-1 to TRBJ1-1; D is unresolved. Germline V gene lookup returns CDR1 MGHRA and CDR2 YSYEKL. The CDR3 spans 14 residues. The CDR3: CASSQDPEGTEVFF. CDR3 DNA sequence: TGCGCCAGCAGCCAAGATCCTGAGGGTACTGAAGTTTTCTTT.

This clonotype was seen repeatedly, ten times or more. The V and J genes are TRBV11-1 and TRBJ2-6; no definite D call. Germline CDR1 reads SGHAT; CDR2 reads FQDESV (reference sequence). The CDR3 runs 14 residues. V lost 5 bases and J 0 bases, leaving 5 bases between the germline ends. The CDR3 region has the DNA TGTGCCAGCAGCCCCGCCTCTGGGGCCAACGTCCTGACTTTC. Translation gives CASSPASGANVLTF.

Details on this clonotype: This may stem from a read error, because a much larger clone lies one nucleotide away. V and J are TRBV6-2 or TRBV6-3 and TRBJ1-2; TRBD1 might be the D (6 bases). CDR3 size: 13 residues. The germline V gene has CDR1 MNHEY and CDR2 SVGEGT. CDR3 protein: CVSSYVTGDGYTF. The CDR3 nucleotides are TGTGTCAGCAGTTATGTGACAGGCGATGGCTACACCTTC.

As regards this clonotype: The junction and the germline gene differ at one end; a read error may be behind it. The chain carries TRBV11-2 and TRBJ2-2; D tentatively reads TRBD1 or TRBD2 (5 bases each). This CDR3 contains 21 residues. The V gene's germline CDR1 is SGHAT and CDR2 FQNNGV. For the CDR3, the DNA is TGTGCCAGCAGCATTCTGGGGGAGTGGGCATTTGTGGCAGCGAAGACCGGGGAGCCGTTTTTT. This encodes CASSILGEWAFVAAKTGEPFF.

There are many counts of this clonotype. The rearrangement links TRBV6-5 to TRBJ1-1; D possibly corresponds to TRBD1 (5 bases). The CDR3 is 14 amino acids. The V gene's germline CDR1 is MNHEY and CDR2 SVGAGI. The V end was cut by 5 bases, the J end by 4 bases, with 14 bases between. The CDR3 DNA is TGTGCCAGCAGTGATTTTGGGGGTAGCACTGAAGCTTTCTTT. Residues: CASSDFGGSTEAFF.

Here the CDR3 reads CASRPNRVHNEQFF. CDR3 DNA sequence: TGCGCCAGCAGACCAAACCGGGTACACAATGAGCAGTTCTTC. The rearrangement joins TRBV10-2 to TRBJ2-1; D remains ambiguous. V was shortened by 6 bases and J by 5 bases, with 14 bases between the two germline ends. This CDR3 is built from 14 residues. Germline V gene lookup returns CDR1 WSHSY and CDR2 SAAADI.

The CDR3 sequence: CASSPSKGASYNEQFF. As DNA, the CDR3 is TGCGCCAGCAGCCCGTCAAAGGGGGCCTCCTACAATGAGCAGTTCTTC. The J gene is TRBJ2-1, the V gene TRBV5-1, with 7 positions matching TRBD1. J was trimmed by 0 bases and V by 4 bases; bases with no gene match: 7. This CDR3 spans 16 amino acids. Germline values: CDR1 SGHRS, CDR2 YFSETQ.

Here the CDR3 DNA reads TGTGCCAGCAGCTTCGGACAGGGGGACGCTGAAGCTTTCTTT. Residues: CASSFGQGDAEAFF. The rearrangement joins TRBV11-2 to TRBJ1-1; 10 nucleotides match TRBD1. Germline CDR1 SGHAT, CDR2 FQNNGV. The trim removed 3 bases at V and 6 bases at J, leaving 4 bases unmatched. The CDR3 loop spans 14 amino acids.

This clonotype was detected many times. The chain has TRBV6-6 and TRBJ2-7; TRBD1 agrees at 12 bases. The CDR3 contains 14 residues. With 6 bases clipped from V and 6 bases from J, the junction kept 6 bases outside the gene matches. Germline V gene data show CDR1 as MNHNY and CDR2 as SVGAGI (reference sequence). Here the CDR3 DNA reads TGTGCCAGCAGGGGACAGGGGGCTTCCGCCGAGCAGTACTTC. Translated: CASRGQGASAEQYF.

For this clonotype: A much larger clone sits a single nucleotide away, making a read error possible. The chain combines TRBV4-1 with TRBJ2-2, with D perhaps given as TRBD1 or TRBD2 (5 bases each). This CDR3 is 14 amino acids long. Germline-derived CDR1 and CDR2 are MGHRA and YSYEKL. CDR3 nucleotide sequence: TGCGCCAGCAGCCAAGTACGGGGCACCAGGGAGCTGTTTTTT. It translates to CASSQVRGTRELFF.

This clonotype showed up just once. V and J are TRBV11-2 and TRBJ2-7; D may be TRBD1 (5 bases). The ends were cut back, 5 bases at V and 5 bases at J, with 16 bases in the middle. Germline V gene data show CDR1 as SGHAT and CDR2 as FQNNGV. This CDR3 region has 14 residues. The DNA for the CDR3 is TGTGCCAGCAGCATGCTACAGGTGGAAAACGAGCAGTACTTC. It yields the protein CASSMLQVENEQYF.

There are many counts of this clonotype. The chain employs TRBV29-1 and TRBJ1-1, with D possibly matching TRBD1 (5 bases). The V end lost 4 bases, the J end lost 4 bases, and 10 bases lay between the germline ends. The CDR3 is 12 residues long. Germline loops: CDR1 SQVTM, CDR2 ANQGSEA. CDR3 in DNA: TGCAGCGTTGGGCAGGGTAGCACTGAAGCTTTCTTT. Translated: CSVGQGSTEAFF.

About this clonotype: Compared with germline, one end of the junction differs, possibly owing to a read error. The rearrangement joins TRBV11-2 to TRBJ2-1; D call uncertain. The CDR3 has 15 amino acids. Germline V gene lookup returns CDR1 SGHAT and CDR2 FQNNGV. CDR3: CASSLVIGPYNEHFF. The DNA for the CDR3 is TGTGCCAGCAGCTTAGTCATTGGTCCCTACAATGAGCACTTCTTC.

Notes on this clonotype: A much larger clonotype is one base distant, so this may be a read error. The chain uses TRBV6-5 and TRBJ1-2; D not certain. Per germline, CDR1 MNHEY and CDR2 SVGAGI. This CDR3 comprises 14 residues. The CDR3 coding sequence is TGTGTCAGCAGCCCCCGGGGAAATGACTATGGCTACACCTTC. Its protein is CVSSPRGNDYGYTF.

In its sample, this clonotype was seen many times. This sequence joins TRBV11-1 and TRBJ2-1; D gene uncertain. Germline loops: CDR1 SGHAT, CDR2 FQDESV (reference sequence). This CDR3 spans 15 amino acids. Trimming stripped 5 bases from V and 4 bases from J, with 15 bases between. For the CDR3, the DNA is TGTGCCAGCAGCCCCATCCATTGGGGATACAATGAGCAGTTCTTC. It encodes CASSPIHWGYNEQFF. Filled out from reference TRBV11-1 and TRBJ2-1, the complete variable domain reads EAEVAQSPRYKITEKSQAVAFWCDPISGHATLYWYRQILGQGPELLVQFQDESVVDDSQLPKDRFSAERLKGVDSTLKIQPAELGDSAMYLCASSPIHWGYNEQFFGPGTRLTVL.

Note on this clonotype: This may come from a read error, since a much larger clone is one base off. V is TRBV6-2 or TRBV6-3 and J is TRBJ1-1; 9 bases are shared with TRBD1. CDR1 is MNHEY, CDR2 SVGEGT, per germline. There are 15 residues in the CDR3. The CDR3 region has the DNA TGTGCCAGCAGTTACCTCGGACAGGGGAGCACTGAAGCTTTATTT. Amino acid sequence: CASSYLGQGSTEALF.

The sample holds many counts of this clonotype. CDR3 in DNA: TGTGCCAGCAGTGAGGGAGGATTTACGCAGTATTTT. It codes for CASSEGGFTQYF. The J gene is TRBJ2-3, the V gene TRBV6-1, with a possible D match to TRBD2 (6 bases). This CDR3 has 12 residues. Trimming pared 3 bases from V and 8 bases from J, leaving 9 bases between. Germline CDR1 MNHNS, CDR2 SASEGT.

To note about this clonotype: This clone may be a read error of a much larger clone one base away. The V gene is TRBV6-5, the J gene TRBJ2-4, with 7 positions matching TRBD2. The junction had 12 bases not matched to a gene; V was cut back by 0 bases and J by 7 bases. This CDR3 contains 17 residues. Germline CDR1 MNHEY, CDR2 SVGAGI. The DNA for the CDR3 is TGTGCCAGCAGTTACTCTTGCGGGAGTAGAATGGGGAACATTCAGTACTTC. Its protein is CASSYSCGSRMGNIQYF.

This clonotype was seen many times. V gene TRBV10-3 combines with J gene TRBJ2-2, with D maybe TRBD1 (7 bases). V lost 11 bases to trimming and J lost 2 bases, with 15 bases between them. This CDR3 has 14 residues. Germline V lookup: CDR1 ENHRY, CDR2 SYGVKD. The DNA for the CDR3 is TGTGCCGCCGAGGAGGGGGCTAACACCGGGGAGCTGTTTTTT. It yields the protein CAAEEGANTGELFF.

For this clonotype: Sequence at one end of the junction differs from germline and may be a read error. The rearrangement joins TRBV30 to TRBJ1-1; a possible D gene is TRBD1 (5 bases). Germline V gene sequence: CDR1 GTSNPN, CDR2 SVGIG (reference sequence). This CDR3 has 15 residues. The CDR3 DNA sequence: TGTGTCTGGAGTGTACGTCATAGAGGGGTCACTGAAGCTTTCTTT. As protein: CVWSVRHRGVTEAFF.

This clonotype turned up a few times. A read error may explain this, as a much larger clone is one base away. The chain links TRBV11-1 to TRBJ1-5; no reliable D call. Germline CDR1 SGHAT, CDR2 FQDESV (reference sequence). The CDR3 totals 13 residues. CDR3 DNA: TGTGTCAGCAGCTTAGCTCCGGATCAGCCCCAGCATTTT. Residues: CVSSLAPDQPQHF. Supplemented by reference TRBV11-1 and TRBJ1-5, the full variable domain reads EAEVAQSPRYKITEKSQAVAFWCDPISGHATLYWYRQILGQGPELLVQFQDESVVDDSQLPKDRFSAERLKGVDSTLKIQPAELGDSAMYLCVSSLAPDQPQHFGDGTRLSIL.

V and J are TRBV6-2 or TRBV6-3 and TRBJ2-3, with TRBD2 matching over 8 bases. With 2 bases clipped from V and 6 bases from J, the junction kept 7 bases outside the gene matches. There are 15 residues in the CDR3. The germline V gene encodes CDR1 MNHEY and CDR2 SVGEGT. CDR3 DNA sequence: TGTGCCAGCAGTTACGGATTAGCGGGATGGGATACGCAGTATTTT. This translates into CASSYGLAGWDTQYF.

On this clonotype: Given a much more abundant clone one base away, this may be a read error. This chain joins TRBV10-1 and TRBJ2-5, with unresolved D. Germline-derived CDR1 and CDR2 are WNHNN and SYGVQD (reference sequence). The CDR3 extends over 13 amino acids. CDR3 bases: TGCCCCAGCAGTGACGGCAGTGCGGAGACCCAGTACTTC. Its protein product is CPSSDGSAETQYF.